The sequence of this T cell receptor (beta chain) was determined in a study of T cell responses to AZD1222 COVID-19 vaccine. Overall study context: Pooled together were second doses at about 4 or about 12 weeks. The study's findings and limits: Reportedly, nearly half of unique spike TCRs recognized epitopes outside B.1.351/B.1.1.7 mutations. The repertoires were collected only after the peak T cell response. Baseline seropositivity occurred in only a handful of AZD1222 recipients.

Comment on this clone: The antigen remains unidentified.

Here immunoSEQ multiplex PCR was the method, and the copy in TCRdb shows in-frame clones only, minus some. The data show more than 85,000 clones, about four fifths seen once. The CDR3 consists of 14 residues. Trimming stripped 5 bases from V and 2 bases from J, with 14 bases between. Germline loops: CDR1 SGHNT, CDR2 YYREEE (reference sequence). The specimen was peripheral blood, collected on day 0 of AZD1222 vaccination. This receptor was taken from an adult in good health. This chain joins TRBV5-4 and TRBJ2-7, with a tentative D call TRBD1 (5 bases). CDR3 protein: CASSRPGQTYEQYF. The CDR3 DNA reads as TGTGCCAGCAGTCGCCCCGGACAAACCTACGAGCAGTACTTC. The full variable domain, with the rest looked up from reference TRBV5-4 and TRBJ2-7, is ETGVTQSPTHLIKTRGQQVTLRCSSQSGHNTVSWYQQALGQGPQFIFQYYREEENGRGNFPPRFSGLQFPNYSSELNVNALELDDSALYLCASSRPGQTYEQYFGPGTRLTVT.